This TCR beta chain came from a study of PD-L1 blockade in urothelial cancer (TCRdb year 2017). Regarding the research as a whole: Therapy was started in the mid-2010s for all patients, and atezolizumab 1,200 mg was administered intravenously every 3 weeks. About nine tenths of the roughly 30 patients were males with bladder-origin urothelial cancer, and about 65% of the roughly 30 reported a prior smoking history. An ECOG performance status of 0 or 1 was recorded for the patients, and 0 to 3 prior chemotherapy regimens had been received by the patients. Blood samples were analyzed 3 weeks after the start of treatment (second dose) and 6 weeks after the start of treatment. Blood samples yielded a median of around 150,000 T cells and tens of thousands of unique TCRs, with median clonality about 0.08. The study was an exploratory multi-omic analysis of somatic, immune and clinical correlates of response to PD-L1 blockade with atezolizumab in urothelial cancer. Pretreatment tumor samples and matched peripheral blood, collected serially before and after atezolizumab treatment, underwent TCR sequencing. Durable clinical benefit meant progression-free survival longer than 6 months, and TCR features were also tested against progression-free and overall survival. In the same patients who had TCR sequencing, pretreatment tumors also underwent whole exome sequencing and RNA sequencing. Under ten patients reached durable clinical benefit, while around 19 patients did not. Around 29 patients had pretreatment blood TCR-seq, roughly 24 had at least one posttreatment blood collection, and roughly 24 had tumor TCR-seq. On the study overall, not on this receptor specifically: Because of the small sample size (n of about 30) and the many exploratory analyses performed, the results are intended to be regarded as hypothesis-generating. Patients with durable benefit showed greater expansion of tumor-associated TCR clones in peripheral blood 3 weeks after starting treatment (n of about 20, p = 0.022). Improved progression-free and overall survival was found to be associated with pretreatment peripheral blood TCR clonality below the median.

To estimate absolute template abundance from read counts, synthetic TCR analog templates were spiked into each PCR. The immunoSEQ assay used bias-controlled V and J gene primers to amplify TCRbeta CDR3 regions from genomic DNA. Rearranged TCRbeta segments were sequenced at approximately 20X coverage. The source study handled its data this way. Clustering was used to correct sequencing errors, and CDR3s were annotated against IMGT to assign V, D and J genes. Downstream analyses used only productive TCRbeta rearrangements and left out out-of-frame or stop-codon sequences. To compute clonality, Shannon entropy was normalized by the log of the number of unique productive sequences and then subtracted from one. Clones differing between time points or between blood and tumor were identified by Fisher's exact test with Benjamini-Hochberg correction at adjusted p below 0.01. Held by TCRdb, this immuneACCESS table contains in-frame sequences only and omits some clones. Under half of the omission traces to an unresolved V gene where checked; the cause of the rest is unknown. V and J calls and clone size are those listed in that table; D and trimming were worked out from the DNA. This sample has about 82,000 clones in its table, and 82% of those were observed once. 8% to 10% of the sample comes from the top ten.

The cohort included 29 patients with locally advanced or metastatic urothelial carcinoma who were treated at Memorial Sloan Kettering on a trial protocol. Peripheral blood mononuclear cells were collected pretreatment and during treatment, with between 1 and 8 total time points obtained per patient. The Qiagen DNeasy Blood extraction kit was used to purify genomic DNA from total PBMCs and from tumor samples. PBMCs were collected pretreatment and during treatment, and were isolated and stored as previously described. Remarks on this clone: No antigen is known for it. No much larger clone is present one base from it, and per-base qualities are unavailable.

The clonotype originates from a man between 65 and 79 years old with urothelial cancer. This specimen consisted of PBMCs, obtained around atezolizumab (anti-PD-L1) treatment.

The DNA reads TGTGCCAGCAGTACCGACAGGGCGACCTACGAGCAGTACTTC. This gives the protein CASSTDRATYEQYF. This chain joins TRBV6-5 to TRBJ2-7; 7 nucleotides in the junction match TRBD1. The CDR3, cysteine through phenylalanine, is 14 amino acids long. Only CDR3 DNA is held: 42 bases, read in frame from base 1. Based on the germline V gene, the CDR1 and CDR2 sequences are MNHEY and SVGAGI. Trimming accounts for 5 bases at V and 2 bases at J, while the number of junction bases matched to no gene is 6.